This T cell receptor (beta chain) stems from a study of CD8 T cells in Susac syndrome. Sequencing of TCR beta was performed on blood CD8+ and CD4+ T cells. Reverse transcription of about 0.5 to 1 ug RNA was carried out with random hexamers. Across 54 Vbeta and 13 Jbeta, TCR beta CDR3 was amplified with immunoSEQ multiplex PCR. TCRdb re-called the immunoSEQ multiplex PCR reads with MiXCR, one entry per CDR3 protein. Of 140,000 or so distinct CDR3 sequences in the sample, 95% are singletons; the top ten hold 0.075% to 0.09%. V shed 2 bases and J 8 bases; nucleotides not matched to a gene: 7. Germline values: CDR1 MGHRA, CDR2 YSYEKL. The CDR3 runs 15 residues.

The V and J genes are TRBV4-1 and TRBJ2-1; 9 nucleotides match TRBD1. The clonotype originates from a human donor with Susac syndrome. Sequencing was done on a sample of CD4+ T cells from PBMCs. CDR3 protein: CASSQPRDRVYEQFF. CDR3 DNA: TGCGCCAGCAGCCAACCCCGGGACAGGGTATATGAGCAGTTCTTC.